This T cell receptor (beta chain) stems from a study of identical twins. MiXCR, applied by TCRdb to the 5' RACE reads, yields one record per CDR3 protein. This table holds approximately 500,000 distinct CDR3 sequences, 15% found once. Study observations and caveats: There was an excess of low generation probability in the out-of-frame alpha sequences that twins shared. Beta clonotypes that were abundant in cord blood contained fewer insertions, a pattern absent from memory repertoires. Conclusions rested on cross-sectional statistics rather than following the same donors.

On this clonotype: Its antigen is undetermined. The junction departs from the called germline gene at one end, perhaps through a read error.

Germline loops: CDR1 MNHNS, CDR2 SASEGT. This CDR3 has 15 residues. The sample was also reused in another study, on yellow fever vaccine responses in identical twins.

The source material was CD4+ T cells sorted from blood. The TCR was taken from a woman aged 18-35 years in good health. The chain employs TRBV6-1 and TRBJ1-5; 7 bases align to TRBD1. DNA of the CDR3: TGTGCCAGCAGTGAAATGGGACAGCAGAATCGGCCCCAGCATTTT. This sequence encodes CASSEMGQQNRPQHF.